The rows below give T cell receptor beta chains drawn from one sample of a study of immune aging and cytomegalovirus after organ transplant. These receptors lack a known antigen. In TCRdb, the single-cell sequencing reads were re-called with MiXCR into one record per CDR3 protein. The profile shows about 21,000 distinct CDR3 sequences, more than 35% of them singletons. The sequencing here drew on CMV peptide-activated CD4+ and CD8+ T cells sorted from blood, taken at five time points, pooled. Receptors originate from a female donor who had a heart transplant and CMV viremia. CDR3s leave out the opening cysteine and the closing phenylalanine or tryptophan. Each record gives: D gene, CDR3 length, V gene, J gene, CDR3 protein. D genes are given only for firm matches.

D gene: .; CDR3 length: 10; V gene: TRBV5-6; J gene: TRBJ2-5; CDR3 protein: ASSSGWETQY
D gene: .; CDR3 length: 11; V gene: TRBV28; J gene: TRBJ1-1; CDR3 protein: ASSLAQNTEAF
D gene: .; CDR3 length: 13; V gene: TRBV6-2/TRBV6-3; J gene: TRBJ2-1; CDR3 protein: ASSYLISALNEQF
D gene: .; CDR3 length: 9; V gene: TRBV28; J gene: TRBJ2-1; CDR3 protein: ASSLRNEQF
D gene: TRBD1; CDR3 length: 12; V gene: TRBV20-1; J gene: TRBJ2-7; CDR3 protein: SVQIGTGLSEQY
D gene: TRBD1; CDR3 length: 12; V gene: TRBV6-5; J gene: TRBJ2-5; CDR3 protein: ASSLTGGFETQY
D gene: .; CDR3 length: 15; V gene: TRBV18; J gene: TRBJ1-2; CDR3 protein: ASSPFSSQTANYGYT
D gene: TRBD2; CDR3 length: 15; V gene: TRBV7-3; J gene: TRBJ2-2; CDR3 protein: ASSPRLAGRDTGELF
D gene: TRBD1; CDR3 length: 9; V gene: TRBV29-1; J gene: TRBJ2-7; CDR3 protein: SGGSTGGQY
D gene: TRBD1; CDR3 length: 15; V gene: TRBV7-9; J gene: TRBJ2-5; CDR3 protein: ASSSSPGQGEWETQY
D gene: .; CDR3 length: 12; V gene: TRBV27; J gene: TRBJ1-1; CDR3 protein: ASSLFRRITEAF
D gene: .; CDR3 length: 11; V gene: TRBV19; J gene: TRBJ2-2; CDR3 protein: ASSIGHTGELF
D gene: TRBD1; CDR3 length: 13; V gene: TRBV6-5; J gene: TRBJ1-5; CDR3 protein: ASSRGQGSNQPQH
D gene: .; CDR3 length: 14; V gene: TRBV5-4; J gene: TRBJ2-2; CDR3 protein: ASSLKGVTNTGELF
D gene: TRBD1; CDR3 length: 12; V gene: TRBV29-1; J gene: TRBJ2-1; CDR3 protein: SVEGGQVWDEQF
D gene: .; CDR3 length: 11; V gene: TRBV15; J gene: TRBJ2-7; CDR3 protein: ATSPRQPVKQY
D gene: .; CDR3 length: 13; V gene: TRBV4-1; J gene: TRBJ2-2; CDR3 protein: ASSQEASLTGELF
D gene: .; CDR3 length: 12; V gene: TRBV12-3/TRBV12-4; J gene: TRBJ2-2; CDR3 protein: ASSHKTNTGELF
D gene: .; CDR3 length: 9; V gene: TRBV12-3/TRBV12-4; J gene: TRBJ1-1; CDR3 protein: ASSLGPRAF
D gene: TRBD2; CDR3 length: 12; V gene: TRBV2; J gene: TRBJ2-5; CDR3 protein: ASKSGRAVETQY
D gene: .; CDR3 length: 11; V gene: TRBV9; J gene: TRBJ1-1; CDR3 protein: ASSVTWGAEAF
D gene: .; CDR3 length: 12; V gene: TRBV10-3; J gene: TRBJ2-4; CDR3 protein: AISEGGSKNIQY
D gene: .; CDR3 length: 11; V gene: TRBV19; J gene: TRBJ2-3; CDR3 protein: ASRREQRATQY
D gene: .; CDR3 length: 13; V gene: TRBV5-1; J gene: TRBJ2-3; CDR3 protein: AISLTQRSTDTQY
D gene: TRBD1; CDR3 length: 12; V gene: TRBV7-3; J gene: TRBJ2-2; CDR3 protein: ASSQQGYTGELF
D gene: .; CDR3 length: 13; V gene: TRBV27; J gene: TRBJ1-1; CDR3 protein: ASSNRDLGNTEAF
D gene: TRBD1; CDR3 length: 15; V gene: TRBV28; J gene: TRBJ2-2; CDR3 protein: ASSPRRDRGDTGELF
D gene: TRBD2; CDR3 length: 13; V gene: TRBV15; J gene: TRBJ2-3; CDR3 protein: ATSRLAGETDTQY
D gene: TRBD2; CDR3 length: 16; V gene: TRBV7-8; J gene: TRBJ2-6; CDR3 protein: ASSPPSGGVRRANVLT
D gene: TRBD2; CDR3 length: 12; V gene: TRBV20-1; J gene: TRBJ2-5; CDR3 protein: SASGGGASETQY
D gene: .; CDR3 length: 12; V gene: TRBV7-3; J gene: TRBJ2-5; CDR3 protein: ASSLIGEMETQY
D gene: TRBD1; CDR3 length: 11; V gene: TRBV27; J gene: TRBJ2-1; CDR3 protein: ASSLGQVNEQF
D gene: .; CDR3 length: 12; V gene: TRBV20-1; J gene: TRBJ1-1; CDR3 protein: SARDGRMNTEAF
D gene: .; CDR3 length: 13; V gene: TRBV10-1; J gene: TRBJ1-1; CDR3 protein: ASSGTGTGEIGAF
D gene: .; CDR3 length: 15; V gene: TRBV6-5; J gene: TRBJ2-3; CDR3 protein: ASSSTRRPGSTDTQY
D gene: TRBD2; CDR3 length: 14; V gene: TRBV28; J gene: TRBJ2-7; CDR3 protein: ASSSALAGGYYEQY
D gene: .; CDR3 length: 13; V gene: TRBV27; J gene: TRBJ2-3; CDR3 protein: ASSHPPAGTDTQY
D gene: TRBD1; CDR3 length: 14; V gene: TRBV28; J gene: TRBJ2-7; CDR3 protein: ASSTSFEDRDHEQY
D gene: TRBD2; CDR3 length: 14; V gene: TRBV18; J gene: TRBJ2-5; CDR3 protein: ASSPIGTRGGETQY
D gene: TRBD1; CDR3 length: 12; V gene: TRBV24-1; J gene: TRBJ2-7; CDR3 protein: ATSGPGQGDEQY
D gene: .; CDR3 length: 16; V gene: TRBV15; J gene: TRBJ2-1; CDR3 protein: ATSRVIGGQSPGQPQF
D gene: .; CDR3 length: 9; V gene: TRBV19; J gene: TRBJ1-1; CDR3 protein: ASSESALFF
D gene: TRBD1; CDR3 length: 13; V gene: TRBV28; J gene: TRBJ1-5; CDR3 protein: ASSLTGNSNQPQH
D gene: .; CDR3 length: 10; V gene: TRBV30; J gene: TRBJ2-1; CDR3 protein: AWYGSKNEQF
D gene: .; CDR3 length: 11; V gene: TRBV20-1; J gene: TRBJ1-2; CDR3 protein: SARGPRRLYDT
D gene: .; CDR3 length: 13; V gene: TRBV9; J gene: TRBJ1-6; CDR3 protein: ASSVDGADYSPLH
D gene: .; CDR3 length: 12; V gene: TRBV21-1; J gene: TRBJ2-3; CDR3 protein: ASSRDRLTDTQY
D gene: .; CDR3 length: 12; V gene: TRBV5-1; J gene: TRBJ2-7; CDR3 protein: ASGLERDSREQY
D gene: .; CDR3 length: 16; V gene: TRBV3-1; J gene: TRBJ2-1; CDR3 protein: ASSQDLVATSSYNEQF
D gene: .; CDR3 length: 11; V gene: TRBV3-1; J gene: TRBJ2-5; CDR3 protein: ASSQGWGETQY
D gene: .; CDR3 length: 14; V gene: TRBV20-1; J gene: TRBJ2-1; CDR3 protein: SAKAYPGHAYNEQF
D gene: .; CDR3 length: 12; V gene: TRBV2; J gene: TRBJ1-4; CDR3 protein: ASRYGTGNEKLF
D gene: TRBD1; CDR3 length: 13; V gene: TRBV18; J gene: TRBJ1-1; CDR3 protein: ASSHGHRGYTEAF